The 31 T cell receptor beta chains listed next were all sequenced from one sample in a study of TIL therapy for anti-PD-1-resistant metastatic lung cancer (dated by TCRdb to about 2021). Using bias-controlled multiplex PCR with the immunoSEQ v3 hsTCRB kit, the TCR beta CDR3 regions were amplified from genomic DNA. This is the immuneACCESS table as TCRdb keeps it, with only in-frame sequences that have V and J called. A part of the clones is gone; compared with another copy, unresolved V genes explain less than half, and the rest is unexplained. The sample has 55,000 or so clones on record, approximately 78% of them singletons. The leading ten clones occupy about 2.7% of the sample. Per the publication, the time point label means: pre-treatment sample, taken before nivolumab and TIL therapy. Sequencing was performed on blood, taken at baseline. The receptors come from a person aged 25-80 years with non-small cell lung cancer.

The CDR3, as DNA: TGTGCCAGCAGTTCCCGGGACACCCCTCGGGACTATGGCTACACCTTC. Protein sequence: CASSSRDTPRDYGYTF. The rearrangement joins TRBV27 to TRBJ1-2; D may be TRBD1 (6 bases). The V and J ends lost 4 bases and 3 bases respectively, with 18 bases between them. Germline V gene lookup returns CDR1 MNHEY and CDR2 SMNVEV (reference sequence). The CDR3 contains 16 residues.

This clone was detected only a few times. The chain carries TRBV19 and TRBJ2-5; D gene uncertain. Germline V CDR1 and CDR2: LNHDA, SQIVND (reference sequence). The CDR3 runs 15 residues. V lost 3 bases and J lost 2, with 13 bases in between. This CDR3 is CASSILFGRQETQYF. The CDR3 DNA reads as TGTGCCAGTAGTATCCTTTTCGGACGACAAGAGACCCAGTACTTC.

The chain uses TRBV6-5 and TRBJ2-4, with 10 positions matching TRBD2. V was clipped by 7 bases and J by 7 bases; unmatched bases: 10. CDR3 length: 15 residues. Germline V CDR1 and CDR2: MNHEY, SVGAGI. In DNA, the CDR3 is TGTGCCAGCACCCCTAGAAGCGGGAGGGAGAACATTCAGTACTTC. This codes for CASTPRSGRENIQYF.

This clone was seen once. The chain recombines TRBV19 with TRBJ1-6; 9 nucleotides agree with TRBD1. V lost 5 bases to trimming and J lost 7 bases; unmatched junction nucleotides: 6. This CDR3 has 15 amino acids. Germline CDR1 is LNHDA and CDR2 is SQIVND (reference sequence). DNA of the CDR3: TGTGCCAGTAGTTTCCGGACAGGGGTGAATTCACCCCTCCACTTT. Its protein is CASSFRTGVNSPLHF.

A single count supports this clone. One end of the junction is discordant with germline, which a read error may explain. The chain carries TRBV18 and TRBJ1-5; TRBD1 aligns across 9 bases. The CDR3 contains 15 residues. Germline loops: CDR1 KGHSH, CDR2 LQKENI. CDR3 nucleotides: TGTGCCAGCTCGCCACCGGGACAGGGTAATCAGCCCCAGCATTTT. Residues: CASSPPGQGNQPQHF.

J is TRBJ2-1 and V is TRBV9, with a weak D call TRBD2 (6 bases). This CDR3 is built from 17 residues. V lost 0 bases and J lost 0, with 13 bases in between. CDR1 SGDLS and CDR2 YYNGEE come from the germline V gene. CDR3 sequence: CASSVEGTPISYNEQFF. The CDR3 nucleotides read TGTGCCAGCAGCGTAGAGGGGACTCCGATCTCCTACAATGAGCAGTTCTTC.

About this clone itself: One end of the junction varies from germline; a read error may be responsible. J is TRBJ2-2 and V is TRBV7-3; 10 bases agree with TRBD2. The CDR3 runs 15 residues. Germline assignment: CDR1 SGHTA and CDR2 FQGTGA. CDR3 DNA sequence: TGTGCCAGCAGCTTAGGGGGACTAGCGTCCGGGGAGCTGTCTTTT. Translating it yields CASSLGGLASGELSF.

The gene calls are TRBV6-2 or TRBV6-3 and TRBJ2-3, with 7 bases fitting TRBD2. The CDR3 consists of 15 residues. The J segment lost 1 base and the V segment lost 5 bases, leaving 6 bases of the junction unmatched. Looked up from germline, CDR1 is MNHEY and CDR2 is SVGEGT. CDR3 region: CASSPMGGGTDTQYF. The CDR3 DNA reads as TGTGCCAGCAGTCCCATGGGGGGGGGCACAGATACGCAGTATTTT.

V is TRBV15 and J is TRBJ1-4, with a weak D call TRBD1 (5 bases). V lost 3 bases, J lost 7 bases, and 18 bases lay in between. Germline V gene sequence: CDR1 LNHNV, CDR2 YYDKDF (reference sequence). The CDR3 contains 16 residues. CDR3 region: CATSRGGTGAREKLFF. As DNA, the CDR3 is TGTGCCACCAGCAGGGGAGGGACCGGGGCTCGTGAAAAACTGTTTTTT.

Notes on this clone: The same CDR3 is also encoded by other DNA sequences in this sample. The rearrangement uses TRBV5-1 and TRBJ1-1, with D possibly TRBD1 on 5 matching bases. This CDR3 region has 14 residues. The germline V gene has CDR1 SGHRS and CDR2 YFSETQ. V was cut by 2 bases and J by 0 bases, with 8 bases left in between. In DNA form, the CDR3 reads TGCGCCAGCAGCTTAGGGGAAATGAACACTGAAGCTTTCTTT. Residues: CASSLGEMNTEAFF.

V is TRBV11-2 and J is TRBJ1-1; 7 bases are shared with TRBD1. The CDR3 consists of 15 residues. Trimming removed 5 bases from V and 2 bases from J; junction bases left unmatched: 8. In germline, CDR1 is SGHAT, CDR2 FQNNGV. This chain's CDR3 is CASSKTGTVNTEAFF. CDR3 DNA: TGTGCCAGCAGCAAGACCGGGACAGTTAACACTGAAGCTTTCTTT.

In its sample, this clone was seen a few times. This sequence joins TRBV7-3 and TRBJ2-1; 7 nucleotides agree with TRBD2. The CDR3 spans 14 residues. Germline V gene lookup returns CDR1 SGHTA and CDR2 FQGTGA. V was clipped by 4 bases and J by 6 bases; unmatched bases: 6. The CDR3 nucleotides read TGTGCCAGCAGCTCGGGAGGTAACCTCAATGAGCAGTTCTTC. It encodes CASSSGGNLNEQFF.

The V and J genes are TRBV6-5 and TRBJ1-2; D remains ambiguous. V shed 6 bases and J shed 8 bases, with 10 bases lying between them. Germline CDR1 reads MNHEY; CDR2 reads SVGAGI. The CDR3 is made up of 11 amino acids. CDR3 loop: CASRSQGGYTF. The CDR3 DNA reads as TGTGCCAGCAGGTCACAAGGAGGCTACACCTTC.

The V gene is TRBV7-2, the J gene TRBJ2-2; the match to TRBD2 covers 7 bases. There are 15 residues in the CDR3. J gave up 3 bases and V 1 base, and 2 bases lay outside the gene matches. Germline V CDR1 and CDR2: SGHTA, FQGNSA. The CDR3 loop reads CASSLETSYTGELFF. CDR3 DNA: TGTGCCAGCAGCTTAGAGACTAGCTACACCGGGGAGCTGTTTTTT.

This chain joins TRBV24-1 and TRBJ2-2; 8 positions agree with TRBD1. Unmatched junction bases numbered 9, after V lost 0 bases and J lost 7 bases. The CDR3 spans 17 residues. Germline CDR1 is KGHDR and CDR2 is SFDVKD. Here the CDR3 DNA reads TGTGCCACCAGTGATTTGACCGGACAGGGCGGGATCGGGGAGCTGTTTTTT. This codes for CATSDLTGQGGIGELFF.

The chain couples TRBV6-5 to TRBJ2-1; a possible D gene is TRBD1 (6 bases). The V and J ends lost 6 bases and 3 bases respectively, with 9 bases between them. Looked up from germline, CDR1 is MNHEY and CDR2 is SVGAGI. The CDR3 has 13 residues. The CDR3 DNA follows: TGTGCCAGCAGCTGGACAGTCTACAATGAGCAGTTCTTC. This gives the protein CASSWTVYNEQFF.

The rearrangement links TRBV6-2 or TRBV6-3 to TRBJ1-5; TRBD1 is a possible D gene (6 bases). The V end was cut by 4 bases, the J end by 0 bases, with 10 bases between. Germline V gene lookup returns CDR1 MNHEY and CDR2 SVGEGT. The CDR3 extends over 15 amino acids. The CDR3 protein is CASSFQGLSNQPQHF. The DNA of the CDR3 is TGTGCCAGCAGTTTCCAGGGGCTTAGCAATCAGCCCCAGCATTTT.

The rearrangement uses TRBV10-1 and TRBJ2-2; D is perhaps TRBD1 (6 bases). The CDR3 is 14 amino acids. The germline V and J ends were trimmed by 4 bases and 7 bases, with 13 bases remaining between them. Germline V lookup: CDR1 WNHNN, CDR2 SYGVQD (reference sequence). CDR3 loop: CASSAAGAGGELFF. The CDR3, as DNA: TGCGCCAGCAGTGCCGCAGGGGCGGGCGGGGAGCTGTTTTTT.

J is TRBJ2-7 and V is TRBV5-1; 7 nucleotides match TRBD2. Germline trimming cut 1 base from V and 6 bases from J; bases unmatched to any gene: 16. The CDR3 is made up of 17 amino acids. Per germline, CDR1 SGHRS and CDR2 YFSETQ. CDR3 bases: TGCGCCAGCAGCTTGAGTGCCTGGGGGGGAACCTCATCCGAGCAGTACTTC. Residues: CASSLSAWGGTSSEQYF.

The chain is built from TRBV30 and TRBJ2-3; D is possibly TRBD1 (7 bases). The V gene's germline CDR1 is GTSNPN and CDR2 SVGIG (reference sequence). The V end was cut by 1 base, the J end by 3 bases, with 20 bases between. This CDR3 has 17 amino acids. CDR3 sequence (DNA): TGTGCCTGGAGTGAGTTTGTTTGGCAGGGGGGAACAGATACGCAGTATTTT. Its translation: CAWSEFVWQGGTDTQYF. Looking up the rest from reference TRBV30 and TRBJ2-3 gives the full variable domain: SQTIHQWPATLVQPVGSPLSLECTVEGTSNPNLYWYRQAAGRGLQLLFYSVGIGQISSEVPQNLSASRPQDRQFILSSKKLLLSDSGFYLCAWSEFVWQGGTDTQYFGPGTRLTVL.

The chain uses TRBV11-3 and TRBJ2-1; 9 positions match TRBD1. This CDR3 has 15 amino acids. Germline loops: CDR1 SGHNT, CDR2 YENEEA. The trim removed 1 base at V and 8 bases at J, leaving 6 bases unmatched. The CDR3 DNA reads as TGTGCCAGCAGCTTAGGGGGACAGGGAGTGTATGAGCAGTTCTTC. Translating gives CASSLGGQGVYEQFF.

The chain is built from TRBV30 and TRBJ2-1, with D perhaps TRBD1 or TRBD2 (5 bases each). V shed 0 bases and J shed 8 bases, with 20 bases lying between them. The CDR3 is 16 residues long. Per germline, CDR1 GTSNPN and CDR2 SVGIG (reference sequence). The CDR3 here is CAWSVLPTPGLDEQFF. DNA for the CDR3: TGTGCCTGGAGTGTACTACCAACCCCGGGGCTCGATGAGCAGTTCTTC.

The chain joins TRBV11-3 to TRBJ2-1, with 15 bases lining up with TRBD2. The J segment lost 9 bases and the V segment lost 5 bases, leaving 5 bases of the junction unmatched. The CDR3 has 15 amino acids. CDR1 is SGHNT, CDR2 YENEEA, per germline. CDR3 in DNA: TGTGCCAGCAGCGCCGGACTAGCGGGGGGGCGTGAGCAGTTCTTC. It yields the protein CASSAGLAGGREQFF.

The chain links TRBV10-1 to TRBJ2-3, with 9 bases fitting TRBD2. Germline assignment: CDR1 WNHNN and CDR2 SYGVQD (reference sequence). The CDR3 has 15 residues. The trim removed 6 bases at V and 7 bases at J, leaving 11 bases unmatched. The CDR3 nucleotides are TGCGCCAGCAGCCAGACTAGCGGAGGAATAAATACGCAGTATTTT. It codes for CASSQTSGGINTQYF.

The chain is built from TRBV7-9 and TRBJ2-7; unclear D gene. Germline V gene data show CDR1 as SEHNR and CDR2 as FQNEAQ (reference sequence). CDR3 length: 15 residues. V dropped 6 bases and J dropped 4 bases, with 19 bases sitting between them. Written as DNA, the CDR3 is TGTGCCAGCAGGGAGATTCCGGCCGTCAAGTACGAGCAGTACTTC. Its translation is CASREIPAVKYEQYF.

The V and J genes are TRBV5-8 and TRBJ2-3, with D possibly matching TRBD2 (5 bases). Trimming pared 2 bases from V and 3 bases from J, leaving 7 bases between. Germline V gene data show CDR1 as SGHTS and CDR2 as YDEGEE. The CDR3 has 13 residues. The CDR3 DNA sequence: TGTGCCAGCAGCTTCCGCGGGACAGATACGCAGTATTTT. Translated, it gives CASSFRGTDTQYF.

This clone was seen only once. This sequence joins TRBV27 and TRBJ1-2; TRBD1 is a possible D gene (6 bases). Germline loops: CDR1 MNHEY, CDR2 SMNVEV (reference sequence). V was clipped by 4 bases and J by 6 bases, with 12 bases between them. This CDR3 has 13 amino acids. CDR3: CASSSRGLDGYTF. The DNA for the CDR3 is TGTGCCAGCAGTTCCCGGGGGCTTGATGGCTACACCTTC.

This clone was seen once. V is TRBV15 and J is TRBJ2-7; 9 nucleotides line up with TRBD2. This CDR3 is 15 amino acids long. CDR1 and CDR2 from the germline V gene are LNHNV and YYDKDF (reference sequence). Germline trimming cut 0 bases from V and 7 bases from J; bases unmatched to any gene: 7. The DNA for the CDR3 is TGTGCCACCAGCAGAGATCGAGCTAGCGGGGAGGAGCAGTACTTC. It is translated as CATSRDRASGEEQYF.

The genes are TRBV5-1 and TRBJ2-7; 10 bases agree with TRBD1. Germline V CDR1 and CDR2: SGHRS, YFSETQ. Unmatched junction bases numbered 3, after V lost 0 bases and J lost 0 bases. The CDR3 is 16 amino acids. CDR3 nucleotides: TGCGCCAGCAGCTTGGGGGGACAGGGGACCTCCTACGAGCAGTACTTC. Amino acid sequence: CASSLGGQGTSYEQYF.

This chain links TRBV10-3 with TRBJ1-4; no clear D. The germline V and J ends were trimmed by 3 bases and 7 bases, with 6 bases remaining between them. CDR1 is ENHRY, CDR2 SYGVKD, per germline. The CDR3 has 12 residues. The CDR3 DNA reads TGTGCCATCAGTGAACGGGGTGAAAAACTGTTTTTT. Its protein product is CAISERGEKLFF.

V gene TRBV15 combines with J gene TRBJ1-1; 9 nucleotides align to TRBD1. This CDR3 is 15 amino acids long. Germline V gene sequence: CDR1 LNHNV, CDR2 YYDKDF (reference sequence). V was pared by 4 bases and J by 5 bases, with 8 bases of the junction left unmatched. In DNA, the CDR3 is TGTGCCACCAGCATAATACAGGGGGCAGGGACTGAAGCTTTCTTT. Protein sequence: CATSIIQGAGTEAFF.